This TCR beta chain was captured in a study of shared clonotypes between healthy human individuals. Sequenced by immunoSEQ multiplex PCR; TCRdb stores in-frame clones only, minus some. The data contain about 2,500,000 clones, around nine tenths of them seen just once; the ten biggest clones take up around 0.14%. Subsets obtained from CD4+ cells comprised CD45RA+ naive and CD45RA-negative memory cells. In the case of this clone: In the same sample, other DNA sequences code for this CDR3.

Unmatched junction bases numbered 1, after V lost 4 bases and J lost 0 bases. Germline loops: CDR1 MGHDK, CDR2 SYGVNS. CDR3 length: 15 amino acids. Sample: naive CD4+ T cells sorted from blood. As for subset: CD45RA+ positively selected. The rearrangement joins TRBV25-1 to TRBJ2-1, with 9 bases identical to TRBD2. The TCR comes from a man between 18 and 35 years old in good health. CDR3 residues: CASSGAGGSYNEQFF. For the CDR3, the DNA is TGTGCCAGCAGTGGAGCGGGGGGCTCCTACAATGAGCAGTTCTTC.